These 6 T cell receptor beta chains came from one sample sequenced in a study of T cell responses to AZD1222 COVID-19 vaccine. Here immunoSEQ multiplex PCR was the method, and the copy in TCRdb shows in-frame clones only, minus some. The repertoire consists of some 110,000 clones, with 90% occurring once and the leading ten covering around 8%. Specimen: peripheral blood, collected 28 days after the second AZD1222 dose. These receptors were obtained from an adult who received the AZD1222 COVID-19 vaccine.

The rearrangement joins TRBV11-2 to TRBJ1-6; 7 bases map to TRBD1. The germline V gene has CDR1 SGHAT and CDR2 FQNNGV. The CDR3 length is 15 residues. Germline trimming cut 5 bases from V and 6 bases from J; bases unmatched to any gene: 7. The CDR3 region is CASSPLTGSNSPLHF. CDR3 nucleotide sequence: TGTGCCAGCAGCCCCCTGACAGGGTCTAATTCACCCCTCCACTTT.

This chain connects TRBV5-5 to TRBJ1-1; no definite D call. The germline CDR1 and CDR2 sequences are SGHKS and YYEKEE (reference sequence). Trimming removed 2 bases from V and 0 bases from J, with 20 bases in between. The CDR3 has 18 residues. The DNA for the CDR3 is TGTGCCAGCAGCTTCAACCCCGAAGCTTCCTCAGTGAACACTGAAGCTTTCTTT. Translating gives CASSFNPEASSVNTEAFF.

This clone occurred once. The chain employs TRBV27 and TRBJ2-7; 8 bases match TRBD1. CDR1 is MNHEY, CDR2 SMNVEV, per germline (reference sequence). The CDR3 sequence is 16 residues long. The V and J ends lost 5 bases and 0 bases, in that order; junction bases with no gene match: 9. As DNA, the CDR3 is TGTGCCAGCAGTCCCGGACAGGGTTCCCCCTCCTACGAGCAGTACTTC. It translates to CASSPGQGSPSYEQYF.

This clone has just one count. The chain couples TRBV7-9 to TRBJ2-7, with 10 bases that match TRBD1. Germline V gene sequence: CDR1 SEHNR, CDR2 FQNEAQ (reference sequence). The CDR3 totals 16 residues. Unmatched junction bases numbered 7, after V lost 4 bases and J lost 1 base. CDR3 in DNA: TGTGCCAGCAGCTACCCGCCGGACAGGGGGTCCTACGAGCAGTACTTC. This translates into CASSYPPDRGSYEQYF.

The gene calls are TRBV7-2 and TRBJ2-2; D possibly matches TRBD1 or TRBD2 (5 bases each). Germline-derived CDR1 and CDR2 are SGHTA and FQGNSA. Trimming shortened V by 5 bases and J by 5 bases, and 12 bases separated the two germline ends. There are 14 residues in the CDR3. The DNA for the CDR3 is TGTGCCAGCAGCCCTGGGGACCGTACCGGGGAGCTGTTTTTT. This translates into CASSPGDRTGELFF. The full variable domain, in which reference TRBV7-2 and TRBJ2-2 provide the parts outside the CDR3, is GAGVSQSPSNKVTEKGKDVELRCDPISGHTALYWYRQSLGQGLEFLIYFQGNSAPDKSGLPSDRFSAERTGGSVSTLTIQRTQQEDSAVYLCASSPGDRTGELFFGEGSRLTVL.

The V gene is TRBV9, the J gene TRBJ2-2, with a weak D call TRBD2 (5 bases). V was cut by 0 bases and J by 3 bases, with 12 bases left in between. CDR1 is SGDLS and CDR2 is YYNGEE in the germline V gene. This CDR3 contains 16 residues. The CDR3 loop reads CASSVVGRRDTGELFF. As DNA, the CDR3 is TGTGCCAGCAGCGTAGTAGGGCGGCGGGACACCGGGGAGCTGTTTTTT.